This T cell receptor (beta chain) is drawn from a study of early T cells in non-severe SARS-CoV-2 infection (dated by TCRdb to about 2021). Regarding the research as a whole: Because TCR sequencing was done on bulk RNA from unsorted whole blood, the alpha and beta chains could not be paired.

The library was generated by 5' RACE. Data came from a NextSeq 500. In the TCR library protocol, unique molecular identifiers were attached to individual cDNA molecules to correct for PCR bias and sequencing error. Both TCR alpha and beta chains were sequenced, and tight co-correlation was observed between alpha and beta sequence abundances in each sample. The paper's processing steps were these. Decombinator V4 was used to perform V gene, J gene and CDR3 annotation of TCR sequences. Expanded TCRs were defined as changing significantly between any two time points under a Poisson model with p below 0.0001. Abundances of TCRs were expressed as counts per million after normalisation to the total number of TCRs sequenced in each sample. MAIT TCRs were defined by TRAV1-2 paired with TRAJ12, TRAJ20 or TRAJ33, and iNKT TCRs by TRAV10 paired with TRAJ18. VDJdb, accessed 1 November 2021, was searched for CMV, EBV and SARS-CoV-2 annotated TCRs, with TCRs annotated for multiple antigens excluded. In-frame beta chains were kept once TCRdb had trimmed the public reads at Q25 with fastp and called clones with MiXCR. Rows with one shared CDR3 protein collapse into an entry with the most common genes and DNA. It is TCRdb's table, rather than the study itself, that gives the V and J calls and clone size. Counted in this sample were about 48,000 distinct CDR3 sequences; about 10% of them appeared once. Of the sample, roughly 8.7% falls within the top ten clones.

The study at large found these results: VDJdb matching was skewed toward anti-spike CD8 responses and likely underestimated virus-specific expansions by missing private and CD4 specificities.

The germline ends are 13 bases apart after V is trimmed by 6 bases and J by 0 bases. The CDR3 holds 15 amino acids from the cysteine to the phenylalanine. Solely the CDR3 DNA is kept, with 45 bases framed from the first base. The study was a case-control design nested within a healthcare worker cohort in London, UK, with weekly nasopharyngeal swab PCR tests and blood sampling. Healthcare workers were recruited between 23 and 31 March 2020, during the week of the UK lockdown, and were followed weekly for up to roughly 15 weeks. This clonotype was seen many times. This receptor's antigen is unknown. Within one base of it there is no much larger clone, and no base qualities were kept.

The receptor was derived from an adult who was a healthcare worker with PCR-confirmed SARS-CoV-2 infection or an uninfected control (not recorded which). The chain was built from TRBV12-3 or TRBV12-4 and TRBJ2-3, with no confidently assigned D gene. The sequencing sample was made of whole blood. The nucleotides are TGTGCCAGCAGGCCGGCGGCTTCTAGCACAGATACGCAGTATTTT. This is translated as CASRPAASSTDTQYF.